This T cell receptor beta chain came from a study of T-cell memory formation after mild COVID-19. Study findings and constraints: There were some responding clones in pre-infection memory, which suggested that cross-reactive memory had joined. Second-wave clones peaking on day 37 lacked confirmed SARS-CoV-2 specificity. Later expanders leaned CD4+, whereas day 15 to 85 contracting clones were balanced CD4/CD8.

Sample barcodes and UMIs were carried by the TCR alpha and TCR beta cDNA libraries that 5'RACE generated with constant-segment primers. TCRdb fed the 5' RACE reads into MiXCR, producing one record per CDR3 protein. The sample lists roughly 14,000 distinct CDR3 sequences; 20% to 25% were seen once. CDR3 length equals 14 residues. CDR1 is SGHRS and CDR2 is YFSETQ in the germline V gene. The junction had 6 bases not matched to a gene; V was cut back by 4 bases and J by 2 bases. About this clonotype itself: Antigen: not known.

Sequenced: PBMCs or a T cell subset sorted from them (not recorded which). The chain joins TRBV5-1 to TRBJ2-7, with TRBD1 matching 7 bases. The clonotype comes from a man aged 18-30 years who had mild COVID-19 (a few samples of this study predate the infection). Cell type and time point are not known. This CDR3 reads CASSPTGPTYEQYF. The CDR3 region has the DNA TGCGCCAGCAGCCCGACAGGGCCCACCTACGAGCAGTACTTC. Based on the CDR3 plus reference TRBV5-1 and TRBJ2-7, the full variable domain is KAGVTQTPRYLIKTRGQQVTLSCSPISGHRSVSWYQQTPGQGLQFLFEYFSETQRNKGNFPGRFSGRQFSNSRSEMNVSTLELGDSALYLCASSPTGPTYEQYFGPGTRLTVT.